This section outlines one T cell receptor (beta chain) sequence together with its context. Its antigen remains unidentified. The data originate from a study of shared clonotypes between healthy human individuals. Findings and caveats of the study: Non-shared clonotypes had lower generation probabilities than clonotypes shared by all four sorted-subset donors.

CDR1 SNHLY and CDR2 FYNNEI come from the germline V gene. CDR3 size: 13 residues. V shed 4 bases, J shed 12 bases, and the junction held 9 bases outside the gene matches. Only in-frame clones appear in the TCRdb table, and some are missing; sequencing was by immunoSEQ multiplex PCR. The sample consists of roughly 1.5 million clones, 95% to 99% of them appearing once. Healthy and HIV-negative, the adult donors had no recent acute infections or vaccinations. There were only Caucasian adults among the donors, and all lived in Nashville, Tennessee. V and J are TRBV2 and TRBJ2-4, with TRBD1 identical over 7 bases. The sequencing input was naive CD4+ T cells sorted from blood. The sample's subset: CD45RA+ positively selected. The clonotype was recovered from a man in his thirties or forties in good health. The CDR3 sequence is CASSGQGGGDQYF. In DNA, the CDR3 is TGTGCCAGCAGTGGACAGGGTGGCGGAGATCAGTACTTC. The variable domain in full, with the rest retrieved from reference TRBV2 and TRBJ2-4, is EPEVTQTPSHQVTQMGQEVILRCVPISNHLYFYWYRQILGQKVEFLVSFYNNEISEKSEIFDDQFSVERPDGSNFTLKIRSTKLEDSAMYFCASSGQGGGDQYFGAGTRLSVL.